This T cell receptor (beta chain) was documented in a study of T cell changes during pregnancy in multiple sclerosis. V lost 5 bases and J lost 3; bases outside the gene matches: 12. CDR3 length equals 17 residues. CDR1 LNHDA and CDR2 SQIVND come from the germline V gene (reference sequence). Data came from immunoSEQ multiplex PCR; TCRdb stores just in-frame clones and leaves some out. The repertoire holds some 60,000 clones, with just under 95% as singletons. The clonotype originates from a female donor with multiple sclerosis, enrolled in a pregnancy study. This specimen consisted of CD4+ T cells from peripheral blood mononuclear cells, obtained before pregnancy. The V gene is TRBV19, the J gene TRBJ1-4; 7 bases are a match to TRBD1. The CDR3 protein is CASSSHRGSFSNEKLFF. CDR3 coding DNA: TGTGCCAGTAGTTCACACAGGGGATCCTTCTCTAATGAAAAACTGTTTTTT.